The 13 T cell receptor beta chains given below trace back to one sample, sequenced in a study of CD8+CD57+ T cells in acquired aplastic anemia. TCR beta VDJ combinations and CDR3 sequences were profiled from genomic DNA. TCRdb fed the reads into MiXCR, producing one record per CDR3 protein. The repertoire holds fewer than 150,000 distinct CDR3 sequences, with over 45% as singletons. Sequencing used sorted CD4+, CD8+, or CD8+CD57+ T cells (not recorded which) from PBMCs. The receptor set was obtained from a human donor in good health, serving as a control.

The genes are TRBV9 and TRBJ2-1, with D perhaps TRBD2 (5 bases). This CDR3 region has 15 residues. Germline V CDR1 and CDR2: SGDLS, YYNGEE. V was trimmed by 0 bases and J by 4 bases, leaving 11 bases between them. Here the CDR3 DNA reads TGTGCCAGCAGCGTAGGCGACTACAATTACAATGAGCAGTTCTTC. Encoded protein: CASSVGDYNYNEQFF.

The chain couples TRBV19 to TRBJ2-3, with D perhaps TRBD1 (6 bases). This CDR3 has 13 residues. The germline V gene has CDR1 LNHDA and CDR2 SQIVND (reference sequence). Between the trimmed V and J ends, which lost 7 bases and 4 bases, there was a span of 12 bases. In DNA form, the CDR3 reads TGTGCCAGTAATCAGGGGCGGGCAGATACGCAGTATTTT. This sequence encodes CASNQGRADTQYF. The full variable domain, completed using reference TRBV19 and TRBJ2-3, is DGGITQSPKYLFRKEGQNVTLSCEQNLNHDAMYWYRQDPGQGLRLIYYSQIVNDFQKGDIAEGYSVSREKKESFPLTVTSAQKNPTAFYLCASNQGRADTQYFGPGTRLTVL.

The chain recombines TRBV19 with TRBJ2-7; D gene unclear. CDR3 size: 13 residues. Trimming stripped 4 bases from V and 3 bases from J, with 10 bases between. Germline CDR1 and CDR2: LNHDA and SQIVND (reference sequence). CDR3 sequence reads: CASSRAVHYEQYF. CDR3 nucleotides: TGTGCCAGTAGTAGGGCCGTACACTACGAGCAGTACTTC.

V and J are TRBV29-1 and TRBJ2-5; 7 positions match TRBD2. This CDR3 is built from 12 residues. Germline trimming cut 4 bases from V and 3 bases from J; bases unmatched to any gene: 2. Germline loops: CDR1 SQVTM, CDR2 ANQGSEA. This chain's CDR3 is CSVGEGEETQYF. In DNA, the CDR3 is TGCAGCGTTGGGGAGGGCGAAGAGACCCAGTACTTC. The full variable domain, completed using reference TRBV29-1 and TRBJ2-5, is SAVISQKPSRDICQRGTSLTIQCQVDSQVTMMFWYRQQPGQSLTLIATANQGSEATYESGFVIDKFPISRPNLTFSTLTVSNMSPEDSSIYLCSVGEGEETQYFGPGTRLLVL.

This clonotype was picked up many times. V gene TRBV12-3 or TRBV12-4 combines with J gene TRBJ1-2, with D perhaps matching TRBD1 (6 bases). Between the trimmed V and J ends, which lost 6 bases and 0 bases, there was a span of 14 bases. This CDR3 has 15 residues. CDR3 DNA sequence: TGTGCCAGCAGAAGAACAGGGAATACTAACTATGGCTACACCTTC. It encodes CASRRTGNTNYGYTF.

Here the CDR3 DNA reads TGTGCCAGCAGTGGACGACAGGGTAATTCACCCCTCCACTTT. Its protein is CASSGRQGNSPLHF. The chain is built from TRBV25-1 and TRBJ1-6; TRBD1 aligns across 7 bases. The CDR3 covers 14 residues. The V segment lost 4 bases and the J segment 6 bases; nucleotides outside the gene matches: 3. Germline assignment: CDR1 MGHDK and CDR2 SYGVNS.

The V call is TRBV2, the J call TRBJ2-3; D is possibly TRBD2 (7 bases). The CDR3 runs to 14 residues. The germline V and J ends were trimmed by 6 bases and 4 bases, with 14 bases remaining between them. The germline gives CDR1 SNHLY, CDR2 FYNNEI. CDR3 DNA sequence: TGTGCCAGCAGGAGGGGGGGAGGGGCAGATACGCAGTATTTT. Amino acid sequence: CASRRGGGADTQYF.

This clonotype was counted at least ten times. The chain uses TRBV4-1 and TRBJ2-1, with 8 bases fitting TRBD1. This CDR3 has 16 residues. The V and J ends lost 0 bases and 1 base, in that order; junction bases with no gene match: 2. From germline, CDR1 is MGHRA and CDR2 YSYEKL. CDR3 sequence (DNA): TGCGCCAGCAGCCAAGAGGACAGGGCGTCCTACAATGAGCAGTTCTTC. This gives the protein CASSQEDRASYNEQFF.

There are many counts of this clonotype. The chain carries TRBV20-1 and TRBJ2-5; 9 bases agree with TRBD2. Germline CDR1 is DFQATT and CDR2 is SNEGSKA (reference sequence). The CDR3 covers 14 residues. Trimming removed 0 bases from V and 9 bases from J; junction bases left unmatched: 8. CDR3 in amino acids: CSARDSSGGISQYF. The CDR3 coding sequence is TGCAGTGCTAGAGATAGCAGCGGGGGGATCTCCCAGTACTTC.

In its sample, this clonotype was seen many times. CDR3 in DNA: TGTGCCAGCAGTAAGGACACTGGAAACACCATATATTTT. Translation: CASSKDTGNTIYF. This sequence joins TRBV6-1 and TRBJ1-3, with D perhaps TRBD1 (5 bases). CDR1 is MNHNS and CDR2 is SASEGT in the germline V gene. Trimming pared 5 bases from V and 2 bases from J, leaving 7 bases between. This CDR3 has 13 amino acids.

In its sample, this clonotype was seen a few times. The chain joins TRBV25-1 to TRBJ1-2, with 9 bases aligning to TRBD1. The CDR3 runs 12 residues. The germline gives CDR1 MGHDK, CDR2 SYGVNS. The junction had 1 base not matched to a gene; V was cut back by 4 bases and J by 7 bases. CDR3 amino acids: CASSGTGVGYTF. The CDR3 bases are TGTGCCAGCAGTGGGACAGGGGTTGGCTACACCTTC.

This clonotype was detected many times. CDR3 region: CASSSGTGGNGELFF. Here the CDR3 DNA reads TGCGCCAGCAGCTCCGGGACAGGGGGCAACGGGGAGCTGTTTTTT. The chain recombines TRBV5-1 with TRBJ2-2, with 12 bases matching TRBD1. The CDR3 contains 15 residues. V dropped 3 bases and J dropped 7; count of bases not matched to a gene: 4. CDR1 and CDR2 (germline): SGHRS, YFSETQ.

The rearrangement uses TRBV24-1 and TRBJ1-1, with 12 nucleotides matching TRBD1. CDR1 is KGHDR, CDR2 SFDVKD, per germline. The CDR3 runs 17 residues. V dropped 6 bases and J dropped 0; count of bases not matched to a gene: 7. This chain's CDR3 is CATSPRDRGRMNTEAFF. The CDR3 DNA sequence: TGTGCCACCAGTCCCCGGGACAGGGGGCGCATGAACACTGAAGCTTTCTTT.